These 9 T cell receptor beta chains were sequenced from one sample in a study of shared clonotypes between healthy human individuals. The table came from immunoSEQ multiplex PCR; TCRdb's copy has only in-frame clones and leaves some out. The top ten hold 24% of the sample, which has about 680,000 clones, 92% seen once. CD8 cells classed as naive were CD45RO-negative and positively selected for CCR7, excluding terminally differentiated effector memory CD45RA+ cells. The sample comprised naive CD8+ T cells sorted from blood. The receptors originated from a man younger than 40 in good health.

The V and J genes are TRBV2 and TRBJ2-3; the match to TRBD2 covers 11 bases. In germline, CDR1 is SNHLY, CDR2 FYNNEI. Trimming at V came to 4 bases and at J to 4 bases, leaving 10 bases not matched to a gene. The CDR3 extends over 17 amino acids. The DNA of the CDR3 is TGTGCCAGCAGTGTTGGGGAAACTAGCGGGAGTGCAGATACGCAGTATTTT. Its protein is CASSVGETSGSADTQYF.

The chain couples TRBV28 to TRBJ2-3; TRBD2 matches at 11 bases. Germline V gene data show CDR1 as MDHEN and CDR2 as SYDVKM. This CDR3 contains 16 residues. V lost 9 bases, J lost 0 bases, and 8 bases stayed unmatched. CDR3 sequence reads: CASLEVAGGSTDTQYF. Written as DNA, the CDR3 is TGTGCCAGTCTAGAAGTAGCGGGAGGGAGCACAGATACGCAGTATTTT.

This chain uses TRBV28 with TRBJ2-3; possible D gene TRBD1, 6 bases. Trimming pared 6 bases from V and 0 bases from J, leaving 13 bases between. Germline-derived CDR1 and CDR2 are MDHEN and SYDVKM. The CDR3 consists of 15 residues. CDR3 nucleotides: TGTGCCAGCAGCCCCACAGGGCAAAGCACAGATACGCAGTATTTT. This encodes CASSPTGQSTDTQYF.

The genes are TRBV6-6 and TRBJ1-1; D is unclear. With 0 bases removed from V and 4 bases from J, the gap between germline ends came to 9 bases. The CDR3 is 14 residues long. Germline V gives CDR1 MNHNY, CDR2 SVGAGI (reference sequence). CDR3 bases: TGTGCCAGCAGTTACTCTAGGGAGGGCACTGAAGCTTTCTTT. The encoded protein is CASSYSREGTEAFF.

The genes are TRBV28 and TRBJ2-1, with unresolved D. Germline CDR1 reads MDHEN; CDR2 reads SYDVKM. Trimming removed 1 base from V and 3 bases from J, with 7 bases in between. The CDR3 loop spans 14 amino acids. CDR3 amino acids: CASSLFGSYNEQFF. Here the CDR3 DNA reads TGTGCCAGCAGTTTATTCGGCAGCTACAATGAGCAGTTCTTC.

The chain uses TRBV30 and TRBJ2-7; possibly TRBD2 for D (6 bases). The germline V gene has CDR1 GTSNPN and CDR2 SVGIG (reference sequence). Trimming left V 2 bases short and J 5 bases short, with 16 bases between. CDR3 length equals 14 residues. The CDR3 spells CAWSRLGGSDEQYF. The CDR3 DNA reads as TGTGCCTGGAGTAGATTGGGGGGTTCGGACGAGCAGTACTTC.

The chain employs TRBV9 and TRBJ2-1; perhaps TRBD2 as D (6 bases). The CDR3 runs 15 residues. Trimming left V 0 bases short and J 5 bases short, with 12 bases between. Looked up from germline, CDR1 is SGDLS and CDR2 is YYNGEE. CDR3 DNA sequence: TGTGCCAGCAGCGTAGGTCCAGGGAGGAACAATGAGCAGTTCTTC. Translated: CASSVGPGRNNEQFF.

DNA of the CDR3: TGTGCCAGTAGGTACCAGGGGGAGGTTTGGAATGAGCAGTTCTTC. As protein: CASRYQGEVWNEQFF. The genes are TRBV19 and TRBJ2-1; possibly TRBD1 for D (7 bases). Germline V lookup: CDR1 LNHDA, CDR2 SQIVND (reference sequence). This CDR3 has 15 amino acids. V gave up 6 bases and J gave up 7 bases, with 19 bases separating them.

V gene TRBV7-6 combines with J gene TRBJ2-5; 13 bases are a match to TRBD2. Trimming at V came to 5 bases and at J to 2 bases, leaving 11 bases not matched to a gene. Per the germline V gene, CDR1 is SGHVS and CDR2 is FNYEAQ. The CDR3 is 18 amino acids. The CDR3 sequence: CASSPGTSGERRQETQYF. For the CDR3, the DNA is TGTGCCAGCAGCCCGGGGACTAGCGGGGAGAGACGACAAGAGACCCAGTACTTC.